This T cell receptor (beta chain) was obtained from a study of T cells in women clearing cervical HPV infection. Clones were read by immunoSEQ multiplex PCR, and TCRdb kept only the in-frame ones, dropping some. This sample contains fewer than 25,000 clones. Sequenced input: blood buffy coat. The clonotype was recovered from a woman aged 18 to 69 with a cervical HPV16 infection that either progressed to CIN3+ or cleared (not recorded which).

Incomplete CDR3 DNA: TGTGCCAGCAGCTTATTGGTGCGGGGGGGCGATGAGACG. Amino acid sequence: CASSLLVRGGDET. The entire CDR3 protein reads CASSLLVRGGDETQYF. J is TRBJ2-3 and V is TRBV7-3, with 9 bases identical to TRBD2. The read gets to within 3 residues of the CDR3 end, and the germline J gene fills in the rest. The CDR3 runs 16 residues. CDR1 is SGHTA, CDR2 FQGTGA, per germline.